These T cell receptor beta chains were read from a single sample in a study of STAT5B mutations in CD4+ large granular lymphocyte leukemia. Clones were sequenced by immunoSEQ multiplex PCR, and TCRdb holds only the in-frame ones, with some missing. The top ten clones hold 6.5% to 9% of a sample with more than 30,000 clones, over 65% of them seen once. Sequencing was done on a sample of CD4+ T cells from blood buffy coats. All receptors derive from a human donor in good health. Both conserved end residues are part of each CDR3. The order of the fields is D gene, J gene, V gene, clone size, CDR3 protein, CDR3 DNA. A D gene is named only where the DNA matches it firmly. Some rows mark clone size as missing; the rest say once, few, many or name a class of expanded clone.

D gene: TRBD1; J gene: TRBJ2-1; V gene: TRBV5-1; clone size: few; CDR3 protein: CASSFRTGEGEQFF; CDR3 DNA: TGCGCCAGCAGCTTTAGGACAGGGGAAGGTGAGCAGTTCTTC
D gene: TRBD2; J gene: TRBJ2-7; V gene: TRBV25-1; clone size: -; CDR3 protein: CASSKREGLEQYF; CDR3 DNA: TGTGCCAGCAGCAAGCGGGAGGGCCTCGAGCAGTACTTC
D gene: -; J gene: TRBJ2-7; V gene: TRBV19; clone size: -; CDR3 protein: CASSITWSYEQYF; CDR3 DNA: TGTGCCAGTAGTATTACTTGGAGCTACGAGCAGTACTTC
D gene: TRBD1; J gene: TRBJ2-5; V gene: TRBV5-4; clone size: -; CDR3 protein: CASSLRTGGGGETQYF; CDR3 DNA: TGTGCCAGCAGCTTGCGGACAGGGGGCGGCGGAGAGACCCAGTACTTC
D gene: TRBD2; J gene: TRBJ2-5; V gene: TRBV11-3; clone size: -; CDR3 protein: CASSRPLGLAGVGETQYF; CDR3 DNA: TGTGCCAGCAGCCGTCCCTTGGGACTAGCGGGAGTAGGGGAGACCCAGTACTTC
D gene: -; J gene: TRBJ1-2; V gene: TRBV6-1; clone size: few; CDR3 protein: CASTLNGYTF; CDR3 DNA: TGTGCCAGCACCCTCAATGGCTACACCTTC
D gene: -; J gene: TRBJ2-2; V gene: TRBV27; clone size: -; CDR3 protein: CASSLHSGELFF; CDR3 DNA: TGTGCCAGCAGTTTACACTCCGGGGAGCTGTTTTTT
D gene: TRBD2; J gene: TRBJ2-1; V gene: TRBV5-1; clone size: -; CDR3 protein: CASSSQGGASDLNEQFF; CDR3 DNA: TGCGCCAGCAGCTCTCAGGGAGGGGCCTCAGATCTCAATGAGCAGTTCTTC
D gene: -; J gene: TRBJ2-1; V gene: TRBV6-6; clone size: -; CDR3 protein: CASSSGLGKNEQFF; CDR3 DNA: TGTGCCAGCAGTTCGGGGCTGGGGAAGAATGAGCAGTTCTTC
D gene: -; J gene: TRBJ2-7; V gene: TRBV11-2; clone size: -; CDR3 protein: CASSYRRSYEQYF; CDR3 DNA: TGTGCCAGCAGCTACAGGCGTTCCTACGAGCAGTACTTC
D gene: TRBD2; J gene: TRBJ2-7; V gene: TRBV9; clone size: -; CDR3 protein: CASSVGTSGTYEQYF; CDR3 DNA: TGTGCCAGCAGCGTCGGGACTAGCGGGACCTACGAGCAGTACTTC
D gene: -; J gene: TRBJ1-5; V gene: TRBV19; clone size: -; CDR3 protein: CASTSGGSQPQHF; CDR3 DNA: TGTGCCAGTACCTCCGGGGGGAGTCAGCCCCAGCATTTT
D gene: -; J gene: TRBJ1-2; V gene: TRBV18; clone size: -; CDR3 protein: CASSPRQNYGYTF; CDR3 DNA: TGTGCCAGCTCACCACGACAGAACTATGGCTACACCTTC